The present T cell receptor (beta chain) was sequenced within a study of Ad26.COV2.S vaccination and SARS-CoV-2 variants. Notes on the study in general: Recipients given vaccine exceeded placebo recipients in spike-specific TCR breadth. The breadth of spike-specific CD8+ and CD4+ T cell responses after vaccination was reportedly substantial.

TCRdb's table, derived via immunoSEQ multiplex PCR, lists solely in-frame clones and lacks some. The table includes fewer than 400,000 clones, over 80% detected once. The germline V and J ends were trimmed by 2 bases and 2 bases, with 19 bases remaining between them. The germline gives CDR1 MDHEN, CDR2 SYDVKM. CDR3 length: 18 amino acids. As to this clone: Antigen unknown.

Stated treatment: approximately 18 received Ad26.COV2.S at low or high dose, single or two shots; roughly 5 received placebo; per-sample allocation not given. Sampling was done on day 63 after the first vaccine or placebo injection. Based in Boston, the donor was an adult of 18-55 years. SARS-CoV-2 spike from the Wuhan strain was encoded by the vaccine, an Ad26 vector. The chain recombines TRBV28 with TRBJ2-1; a weak D match, TRBD2 (6 bases). This sequence was found in a person between 18 and 65 years old who received the Ad26.COV2.S COVID-19 vaccine or a placebo. The material sequenced was peripheral blood, taken in a trial of Ad26.COV2.S vaccine versus placebo. Here the CDR3 reads CASSLPGRSGSPYNEQFF. CDR3 coding DNA: TGTGCCAGCAGTTTACCGGGGAGAAGCGGGTCCCCCTACAATGAGCAGTTCTTC.